This is a list of T cell receptor beta chains from one sample in a study of control samples from healthy donors and cancer patients. Measured with immunoSEQ multiplex PCR; TCRdb has only the in-frame clones, and not every one. The data show approximately 110,000 clones, with roughly four fifths seen just once and around 14% held by the top ten. Sequencing was carried out using blood. Receptors originate from a woman in her 50s in good health. CDR3s leave out the opening cysteine and the closing phenylalanine or tryptophan. Size values are once, few and many counts, or a class for expanded clones, and some rows have none.

J,size,V,CDR3
TRBJ2-7,few,TRBV11-2,ASSSLDSSGIEQY
TRBJ2-2,NA,TRBV11-3,ASSFRAGVPGELF
TRBJ1-1,NA,TRBV12-5,ASGLVRSRDRASATEAF
TRBJ2-1,NA,TRBV6-4,ASSPQGAAGNEQF
TRBJ2-1,NA,TRBV19,ASRGDRANNEQF
TRBJ2-1,NA,TRBV27,ASSLRGAGFYEQF
TRBJ2-3,NA,TRBV6-5,ASNKLAGVGDTQY
TRBJ2-5,NA,TRBV5-1,ASSWGPRTGGMETQY
TRBJ1-5,NA,TRBV6-5,ASSSGRSNQPQH
TRBJ1-5,NA,TRBV25-1,ASSDPRQGPNQPQH
TRBJ1-6,once,TRBV5-1,ASSEGQRNSPLH
TRBJ1-4,few,TRBV5-1,ASRQDSFNEKLF
TRBJ1-2,NA,TRBV28,ASSLLTGGYT
TRBJ1-5,NA,TRBV9,ASSPWGGSNQPQH
TRBJ2-1,NA,TRBV6-5,ASSYETGGLREQF
TRBJ2-7,once,TRBV10-3,AISFGPRLAGDEQY
TRBJ2-1,NA,TRBV19,ASSTGLAGGNNEQF
TRBJ1-5,NA,TRBV3-1/TRBV3-2,ASSPGTEYNQPQH
TRBJ2-1,NA,TRBV28,ASSFRQGGRDNEQF
TRBJ2-2,NA,TRBV6-1,ASSELSGGNTGELF
TRBJ2-3,NA,TRBV7-9,ASSPLSAGGTDTQY